The present T cell receptor beta chain was sequenced within a study of blood T cell repertoires in COVID-19. Germline V CDR1 and CDR2: WNHNN, SYGVQD (reference sequence). J gave up 10 bases and V 4 bases, and 11 bases lay outside the gene matches. The CDR3 contains 16 residues. In its sample, this clone was seen a few times. Some clones are missing from TCRdb's copy, which holds only in-frame ones; the method was immunoSEQ multiplex PCR. The sample carries around 100,000 clones, 87% recorded once. Sequencing was performed on peripheral blood. The clonotype comes from a woman aged 25-40 years with acute or convalescent COVID-19. The chain links TRBV10-1 to TRBJ2-1, with 12 bases lining up with TRBD2. DNA for the CDR3: TGCGCCAGCAGTGCCCTAGCGGGGGGGGGCCCATTAGAGCAGTTCTTC. Its translation: CASSALAGGGPLEQFF.